A selection of T cell receptor beta chains follows, all from one sample in a study of blood T cell repertoires in COVID-19. Assay used: immunoSEQ multiplex PCR; TCRdb lists only in-frame clones, some missing. This table has 190,000 or so clones, around nine tenths appearing once. The sample consisted of peripheral blood. Every receptor here comes from a young woman who had recovered from COVID-19. Each CDR3 is given with its conserved first and last residue. The D gene is left open where the match is weak. Not all rows give a size; the values are once, few, many and, for expanded clones, a class.

>NA|NA|TRBV4-1|TRBJ1-3
TGCGCCAGCAGCCAACCTGGAACAGGGCACTCTGGAAACACCATATATTTT
CASSQPGTGHSGNTIYF
>NA|NA|TRBV6-2/TRBV6-3|TRBJ1-1
TGTGCCAGCAGCCTTTATCGAGGTACTGAAGCTTTCTTT
CASSLYRGTEAFF
>TRBD1|NA|TRBV10-2|TRBJ1-4
TGCGCCAGCAGCACAGGGGGCGTTGGTGAAAAACTGTTTTTT
CASSTGGVGEKLFF
>TRBD2|NA|TRBV18|TRBJ2-2
TGTGCCAGCTCACCACAACTAGCGCCCCAAAGAGGGACCGGGGAGCTGTTTTTT
CASSPQLAPQRGTGELFF
>TRBD2|NA|TRBV15|TRBJ2-3
TGTGCCACCAGCAGAGACCGGACTAGCGGGAGTAAACGGGATACGCAGTATTTT
CATSRDRTSGSKRDTQYF
>TRBD1|NA|TRBV5-1|TRBJ2-7
TGCGCCAGCAGGACCGGGACAGGGGGCTTCGAGCAGTACTTC
CASRTGTGGFEQYF
>NA|NA|TRBV15|TRBJ1-1
TGTGCCACCAGCAGAGGCGGAGGGGTTGAGGCTTTCTTT
CATSRGGGVEAFF
>NA|NA|TRBV14|TRBJ2-3
TGTGCCAGCAGCCTAACTAGCTGGACAGATACGCAGTATTTT
CASSLTSWTDTQYF
>TRBD1|NA|TRBV10-3|TRBJ1-5
TGTGCCATCGGGGGGACAGGGTATAGCAATCAGCCCCAGCATTTT
CAIGGTGYSNQPQHF
>TRBD1|few|TRBV6-1|TRBJ1-5
TGTGCCAGCAGTGAAATAGGGGACAGGGTAGGGGGCCAGCATTTT
CASSEIGDRVGGQHF
>TRBD1|NA|TRBV19|TRBJ1-5
TGTGCCAGTAGTATCCCCATCTTGGACAGGGGGCGTTACGGCAATCAGCCCCAGCATTTT
CASSIPILDRGRYGNQPQHF
>TRBD2|NA|TRBV29-1|TRBJ2-5
TGCAGCGTTGAACGGGGGGTTGGGGAGACCCAGTACTTC
CSVERGVGETQYF
>TRBD2|NA|TRBV3-1/TRBV3-2|TRBJ2-3
TGTGCCAGCAGCCCTAGCGGGGAGATAACAGATACGCAGTATTTT
CASSPSGEITDTQYF
>TRBD2|once|TRBV6-2/TRBV6-3|TRBJ2-3
TGTGCCAGCAGTTATCAGCGGGGGGTCGTCACAGATACGCAGTATTTT
CASSYQRGVVTDTQYF
>NA|NA|TRBV11-3|TRBJ1-2
TGTGCCAGGTATACAGGGTTGGATTGTGGCTACACCTTC
CARYTGLDCGYTF
>TRBD1|NA|TRBV9|TRBJ2-7
TGTGCCAGCAGCCCCGGGGACAGCCTGAGCGAGCAGTACTTC
CASSPGDSLSEQYF
>TRBD2|NA|TRBV5-1|TRBJ2-3
TGCGCCAGCAGCTTGGCAGGACTAGCGCGACGCACAGATACGCAGTATTTT
CASSLAGLARRTDTQYF
>TRBD1|NA|TRBV5-1|TRBJ1-5
TGCGCCAGCAGCTTGGTACCAATGGGACAGGAGGGGGACCTTAGCAATCAGCCCCAGCATTTT
CASSLVPMGQEGDLSNQPQHF
>TRBD1|NA|TRBV27|TRBJ2-3
TGTGCCAGCGGATCTGGACAGGGGGGGAATACGCAGTATTTT
CASGSGQGGNTQYF
>NA|NA|TRBV2|TRBJ2-2
TGTGCCAGCAGTCCCGGGACACTCCACACCGGGGAGCTGTTTTTT
CASSPGTLHTGELFF
>TRBD1|NA|TRBV27|TRBJ1-5
TGTGCCAGCAGCCCCGACAGGGATAATCAGCCCCAGCATTTT
CASSPDRDNQPQHF
>TRBD2|NA|TRBV3-1/TRBV3-2|TRBJ2-5
TGTGCCAGCAGCCAGCGGGGGTACCAAGAGACCCAGTACTTC
CASSQRGYQETQYF
>TRBD2|NA|TRBV6-2/TRBV6-3|TRBJ2-7
TGTGCCAGCAGCCCCACCCCTAGCGGGGGTTACGAGCAGTACTTC
CASSPTPSGGYEQYF
>TRBD1|NA|TRBV24-1|TRBJ2-3
TGTGCCACCAGTGATCGGGACAGGGACTTCACAGATACGCAGTATTTT
CATSDRDRDFTDTQYF
>TRBD1|NA|TRBV4-2|TRBJ2-1
TGTGCCAGCAGTGTCGACAGGGACTCCTACAATGAGCAGTTCTTC
CASSVDRDSYNEQFF
>TRBD1|NA|TRBV7-9|TRBJ2-2
TGTGCCAGCAGCTTAGGGGACAGGGTTGTAGGCACCGGGGAGCTGTTTTTT
CASSLGDRVVGTGELFF
>NA|NA|TRBV5-5|TRBJ1-1
TGTGCCAGCAGCGCGACCTACACAGGGTACGACACTGAAGCTTTCTTT
CASSATYTGYDTEAFF
>NA|NA|TRBV6-5|TRBJ1-4
TGTGCCAGCAGTTCGCTTCGTGGGGGAGGGAATGAAAAACTGTTTTTT
CASSSLRGGGNEKLFF
>NA|NA|TRBV6-5|TRBJ2-1
TGTGCCACAAGCGTACGGGAGAAGTCCTACAATGAGCAGTTCTTC
CATSVREKSYNEQFF
>TRBD1|NA|TRBV4-1|TRBJ1-4
TGCGCCAGCAGCCAAGACCCCGGACAGGTAGCGGAAAAACTGTTTTTT
CASSQDPGQVAEKLFF
>NA|NA|TRBV7-6|TRBJ2-6
TGTGCCAGCAGCCTTGCCCCGGGAGGGGCCAACGTCCTGACTTTC
CASSLAPGGANVLTF
>TRBD1|NA|TRBV7-9|TRBJ2-3
TGTGCCAGCAGCTTACGGACAGGGGGCCTCACAGATACGCAGTATTTT
CASSLRTGGLTDTQYF
>NA|NA|TRBV7-2|TRBJ2-1
TGTGCCAGCAGCTTATTAACAGCTGAGCAGTTCTTC
CASSLLTAEQFF
>NA|NA|TRBV3-1/TRBV3-2|TRBJ2-1
TGTGCCAGCAGCCGGACTACCCTCTACCTCTCCTACAATGAGCAGTTCTTC
CASSRTTLYLSYNEQFF
>TRBD1|NA|TRBV3-1/TRBV3-2|TRBJ1-2
TGTGCCAGCAGCTCCCCGGGACAGGGGGCGCTTGGCTACACCTTC
CASSSPGQGALGYTF
>NA|NA|TRBV19|TRBJ1-5
TGTGCCAGTAGAGGGGGTTATAGCAATCAGCCCCAGCATTTT
CASRGGYSNQPQHF
>NA|NA|TRBV5-1|TRBJ2-5
TGCGCCAGCAGCCCTACGACGGCTAGCGCGAACCAAGAGACCCAGTACTTC
CASSPTTASANQETQYF
>NA|NA|TRBV29-1|TRBJ2-7
TGCAGCGTTGAACGCGGGAAGGGTACTGGTCAGTACTTC
CSVERGKGTGQYF
>NA|NA|TRBV27|TRBJ2-2
TGTGCCAGCAGTTTTTTTTCTGCGAACACCGGGGAGCTGTTTTTT
CASSFFSANTGELFF
>TRBD1|NA|TRBV5-1|TRBJ1-2
TGCGCCAGCAGCCAACGACAGGGAGCTAACTATGGCTACACCTTC
CASSQRQGANYGYTF
>TRBD2|few|TRBV11-2|TRBJ2-5
TGTGCCAGCAGCTTCGATGGTAGCGGGAGCATGGTTAGAGAGACCCAGTACTTC
CASSFDGSGSMVRETQYF
>TRBD2|NA|TRBV9|TRBJ2-5
TGTGCCAGCAGCCCGGGACTAGCGGAGAGGATCGGGACCCAGTACTTC
CASSPGLAERIGTQYF
>NA|NA|TRBV19|TRBJ2-2
TGTGCCAGTAGTATAGTCCCCCGGGCCGGGGAGCTGTTTTTT
CASSIVPRAGELFF
>TRBD1|NA|TRBV6-5|TRBJ1-2
TGTGCCAGCAGTTACGAAGGACAGGGAGCCTATGGCTACACCTTC
CASSYEGQGAYGYTF
>NA|NA|TRBV29-1|TRBJ2-2
TGCAGCGTCGGACAGCCGAACACCGGGGAGCTGTTTTTT
CSVGQPNTGELFF
>NA|NA|TRBV25-1|TRBJ1-1
TGTGCCAGCAGGGGAGGGGCAGCCAACACTGAAGCTTTCTTT
CASRGGAANTEAFF
>TRBD1|NA|TRBV19|TRBJ1-5
TGTGCCAGTAGTACCGGGACAGGGAAGAGCAATCAGCCCCAGCATTTT
CASSTGTGKSNQPQHF
>TRBD1|few|TRBV19|TRBJ1-5
TGTGCCAGTAGTCCGGACAGGGCCAATCAGCCCCAGCATTTT
CASSPDRANQPQHF
>NA|once|TRBV7-2|TRBJ1-1
TGTGCCAGCAGCTTACACACCATGAACACTGAAGCTTTCTTT
CASSLHTMNTEAFF
>NA|NA|TRBV5-1|TRBJ1-2
TGCGCCAGCAGCGACGGGGGGACTCGCACAACTAACTATGGCTACACCTTC
CASSDGGTRTTNYGYTF
>NA|NA|TRBV19|TRBJ2-1
TGTGCCAGTACTCCCGGGTCCTACAATGAGCAGTTCTTC
CASTPGSYNEQFF
>NA|NA|TRBV5-4|TRBJ1-4
TGTGCCAGCAGCTCGGGAGGCACTAATGAAAAACTGTTTTTT
CASSSGGTNEKLFF
>TRBD2|NA|TRBV6-5|TRBJ2-1
TGTGCCAGCAGTTTACTAGCGGTAGCCTACAATGAGCAGTTCTTC
CASSLLAVAYNEQFF
>TRBD1|NA|TRBV27|TRBJ1-1
TGTGCCAGCAGTATCCTCGGGACAGGGGGTCGCGATGAAGCTTTCTTT
CASSILGTGGRDEAFF
>TRBD1|NA|TRBV27|TRBJ2-2
TGTGCCAGCAGTTCGCGACAGGGGGCCGGGGAGCTGTTTTTT
CASSSRQGAGELFF
>NA|NA|TRBV19|TRBJ2-7
TGTGCCTCAGGGGCAGGAGGCTACGAGCAGTACTTC
CASGAGGYEQYF
>NA|NA|TRBV4-3|TRBJ1-4
TGCGCCAGCAGCCAAGATGAGAGCTTCAGGACAAATGAAAAACTGTTTTTT
CASSQDESFRTNEKLFF
>NA|NA|TRBV18|TRBJ1-3
TGTGCCAGCTCAACCCTAGTGATCTCTGGAAACACCATATATTTT
CASSTLVISGNTIYF